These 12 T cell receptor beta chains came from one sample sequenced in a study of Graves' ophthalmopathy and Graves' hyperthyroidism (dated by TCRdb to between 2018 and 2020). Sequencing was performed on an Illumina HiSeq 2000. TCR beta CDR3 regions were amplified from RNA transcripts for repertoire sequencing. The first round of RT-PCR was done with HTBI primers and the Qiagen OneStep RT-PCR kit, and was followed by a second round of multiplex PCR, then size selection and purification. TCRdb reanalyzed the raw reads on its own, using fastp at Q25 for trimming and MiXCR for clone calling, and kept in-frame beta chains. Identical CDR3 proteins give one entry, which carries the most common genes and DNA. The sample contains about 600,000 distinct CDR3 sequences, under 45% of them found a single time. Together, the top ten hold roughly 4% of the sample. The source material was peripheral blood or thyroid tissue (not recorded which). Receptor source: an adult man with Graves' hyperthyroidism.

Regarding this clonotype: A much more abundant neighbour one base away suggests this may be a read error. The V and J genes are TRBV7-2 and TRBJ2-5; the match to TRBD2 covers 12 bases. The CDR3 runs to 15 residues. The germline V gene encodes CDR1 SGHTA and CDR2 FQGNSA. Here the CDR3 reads CVSSSGGLAGETQYF. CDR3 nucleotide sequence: TGTGTCAGCAGCTCGGGGGGACTAGCGGGAGAGACCCAGTACTTC.

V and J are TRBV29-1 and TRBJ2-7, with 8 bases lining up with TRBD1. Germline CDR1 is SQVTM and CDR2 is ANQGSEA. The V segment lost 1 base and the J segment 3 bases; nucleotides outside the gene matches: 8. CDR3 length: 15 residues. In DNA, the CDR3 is TGCAGCGTTGAAGGGAGCCGGGACAGGAGCTACGAGCAGTACTTC. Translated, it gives CSVEGSRDRSYEQYF.

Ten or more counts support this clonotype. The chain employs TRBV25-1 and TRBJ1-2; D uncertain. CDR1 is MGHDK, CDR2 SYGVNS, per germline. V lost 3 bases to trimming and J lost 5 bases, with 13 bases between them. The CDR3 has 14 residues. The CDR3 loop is CASSENRPGYGYTF. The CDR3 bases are TGTGCCAGCAGTGAGAATAGGCCCGGGTATGGCTACACCTTC.

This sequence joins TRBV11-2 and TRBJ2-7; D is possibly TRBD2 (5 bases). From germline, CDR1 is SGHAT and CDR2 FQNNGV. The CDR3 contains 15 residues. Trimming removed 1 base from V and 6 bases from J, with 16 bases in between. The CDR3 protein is CASSLAGGPRSEQYF. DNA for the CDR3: TGTGCCAGCAGCTTAGCCGGCGGGCCAAGGAGCGAGCAGTACTTC.

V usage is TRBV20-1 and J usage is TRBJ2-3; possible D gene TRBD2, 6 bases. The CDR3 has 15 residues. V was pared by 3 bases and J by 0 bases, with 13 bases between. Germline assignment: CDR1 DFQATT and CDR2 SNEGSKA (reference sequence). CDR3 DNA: TGCAGTGCTAGGGAGGACTACCGCAGCACAGATACGCAGTATTTT. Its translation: CSAREDYRSTDTQYF.

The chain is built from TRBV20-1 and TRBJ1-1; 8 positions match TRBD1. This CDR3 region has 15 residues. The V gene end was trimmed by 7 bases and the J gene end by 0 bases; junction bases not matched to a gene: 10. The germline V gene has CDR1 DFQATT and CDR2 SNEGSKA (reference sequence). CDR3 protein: CSGQGAGLMNTEAFF. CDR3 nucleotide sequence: TGCAGTGGTCAGGGGGCAGGGCTAATGAACACTGAAGCTTTCTTT.

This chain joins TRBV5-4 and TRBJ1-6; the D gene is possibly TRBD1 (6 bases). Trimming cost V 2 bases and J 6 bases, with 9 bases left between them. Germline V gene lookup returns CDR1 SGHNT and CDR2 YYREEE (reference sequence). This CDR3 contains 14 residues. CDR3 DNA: TGTGCCAGCAGCTTTGAGGGGGGTAATTCACCCCTCCACTTT. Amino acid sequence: CASSFEGGNSPLHF.

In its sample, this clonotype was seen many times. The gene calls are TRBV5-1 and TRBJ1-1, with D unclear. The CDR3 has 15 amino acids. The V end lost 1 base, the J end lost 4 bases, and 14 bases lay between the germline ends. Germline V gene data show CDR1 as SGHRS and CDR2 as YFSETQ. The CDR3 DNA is TGCGCCAGCAGCTTGTCAGCCGGGCGGGGCACTGAAGCTTTCTTT. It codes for CASSLSAGRGTEAFF.

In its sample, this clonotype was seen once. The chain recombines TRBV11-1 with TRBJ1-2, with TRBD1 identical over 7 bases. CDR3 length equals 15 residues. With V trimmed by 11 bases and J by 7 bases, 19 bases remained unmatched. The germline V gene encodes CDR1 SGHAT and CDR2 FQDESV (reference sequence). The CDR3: CAWSVEGARPLGYTF. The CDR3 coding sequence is TGTGCCTGGAGTGTAGAGGGGGCGCGCCCCCTTGGCTACACCTTC. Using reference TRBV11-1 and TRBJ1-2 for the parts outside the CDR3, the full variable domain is EAEVAQSPRYKITEKSQAVAFWCDPISGHATLYWYRQILGQGPELLVQFQDESVVDDSQLPKDRFSAERLKGVDSTLKIQPAELGDSAMYLCAWSVEGARPLGYTFGSGTRLTVV.

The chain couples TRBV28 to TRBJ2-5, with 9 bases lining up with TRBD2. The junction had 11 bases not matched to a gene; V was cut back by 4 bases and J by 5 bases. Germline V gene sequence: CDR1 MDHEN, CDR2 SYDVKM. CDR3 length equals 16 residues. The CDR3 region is CASSWGFGAGGETQYF. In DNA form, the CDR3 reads TGTGCCAGCAGTTGGGGTTTCGGAGCGGGGGGCGAGACCCAGTACTTC.

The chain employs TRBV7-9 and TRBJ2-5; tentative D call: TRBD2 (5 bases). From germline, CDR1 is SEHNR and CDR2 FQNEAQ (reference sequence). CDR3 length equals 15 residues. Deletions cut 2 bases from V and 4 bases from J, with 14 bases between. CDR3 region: CASSLRPGRGETQYF. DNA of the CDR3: TGTGCCAGCAGCTTAAGGCCCGGACGGGGAGAGACCCAGTACTTC.

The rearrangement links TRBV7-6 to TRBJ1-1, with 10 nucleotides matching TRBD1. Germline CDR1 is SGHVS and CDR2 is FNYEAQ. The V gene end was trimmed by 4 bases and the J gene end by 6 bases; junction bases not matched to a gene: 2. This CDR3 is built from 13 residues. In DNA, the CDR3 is TGTGCCAGCAGCTGGGACAGGGGCTCTGAAGCTTTCTTT. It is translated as CASSWDRGSEAFF.